Below, one T cell receptor (beta chain) is given with its context. Other DNA variants within this sample encode the same CDR3. The data were produced by immunoSEQ multiplex PCR, yet TCRdb's version contains in-frame clones alone and is incomplete. The profile shows over 120,000 clones, about 84% of them singletons. This sample was included in a study of cytotoxic CD8 clonotypes in ibrutinib-treated CLL. CDR1 and CDR2 (germline): MNHNS, SASEGT. V gave up 2 bases and J gave up 1 base, with 15 bases separating them. The CDR3 covers 16 residues. V is TRBV6-1 and J is TRBJ2-7; D might be TRBD2 (6 bases). The origin of this receptor is a human donor with chronic lymphocytic leukemia. This specimen consisted of PBMCs, obtained after 36 months of ibrutinib treatment. The CDR3 sequence is CASSEPIAEPSYEQYF. CDR3 nucleotide sequence: TGTGCCAGCAGTGAACCTATAGCGGAGCCTTCCTACGAGCAGTACTTC.